Listed below are T cell receptor beta chains from one sample, sequenced in a study of early T cells in non-severe SARS-CoV-2 infection. A single record per CDR3 protein comes from TCRdb applying MiXCR to the 5' RACE reads. The sample holds about 39,000 distinct CDR3 sequences, approximately 6% seen once. Specimen: whole blood, collected at baseline. The receptors stem from an adult who was a healthcare worker with PCR-confirmed SARS-CoV-2 infection or an uninfected control (not recorded which). Each CDR3 is given with its conserved first and last residue. The D gene is left open where the match is weak. Clone size appears in some rows only: once, few, many, or a class for an expanded clone.

cdr3_nt: TGCAGCGTTGAACCCCCAGGGTCCCGGACCCAGTACTTC
cdr3_aa: CSVEPPGSRTQYF
d_call: .
clone_size: .
v_call: TRBV29-1
j_call: TRBJ2-5

cdr3_nt: TGTGCCAGCAGTTTGGAGGGGGCTCCCACCCATACGCAGTATTTT
cdr3_aa: CASSLEGAPTHTQYF
d_call: .
clone_size: many
v_call: TRBV12-3/TRBV12-4
j_call: TRBJ2-3

cdr3_nt: TGTGCCAGCAGTCTCAGGGGGCGTGGAAACACCATATATTTT
cdr3_aa: CASSLRGRGNTIYF
d_call: TRBD1
clone_size: many
v_call: TRBV12-3/TRBV12-4
j_call: TRBJ1-3

cdr3_nt: TGTGCCAGCAGTGGACAGGGGGAGCAGTACTTC
cdr3_aa: CASSGQGEQYF
d_call: TRBD1
clone_size: many
v_call: TRBV6-5
j_call: TRBJ2-7

cdr3_nt: TGTGCCAGCAGCTTATGGGGGTCAGTGCAGCCCCAGCATTTT
cdr3_aa: CASSLWGSVQPQHF
d_call: .
clone_size: many
v_call: TRBV7-8
j_call: TRBJ1-5

cdr3_nt: TGCAGTGCTAGAGGGGTAGCGGGGCAAGAGACCCAGTACTTC
cdr3_aa: CSARGVAGQETQYF
d_call: TRBD2
clone_size: many
v_call: TRBV20-1
j_call: TRBJ2-5

cdr3_nt: TGTGCCAGCAGCAAAAAAACTCCCGGGGGACGGAGGAACACTGAAGCTTTCTTT
cdr3_aa: CASSKKTPGGRRNTEAFF
d_call: .
clone_size: many
v_call: TRBV21-1
j_call: TRBJ1-1

cdr3_nt: TGCGCCAGCAGCTTAGGACAAGGGGCGCCACACGAGCAGTACTTC
cdr3_aa: CASSLGQGAPHEQYF
d_call: .
clone_size: many
v_call: TRBV5-1
j_call: TRBJ2-7

cdr3_nt: TGTGCCAGCAGCCCGCCGGCGAGCCCGCTCGAGCAGTTCTTC
cdr3_aa: CASSPPASPLEQFF
d_call: .
clone_size: .
v_call: TRBV7-9
j_call: TRBJ2-1

cdr3_nt: TGTGCCAGCAGCTTTGGAGCCGATGAGCAGTTCTTC
cdr3_aa: CASSFGADEQFF
d_call: .
clone_size: .
v_call: TRBV11-3
j_call: TRBJ2-1

cdr3_nt: TGTGCCTGGATTAAGGCGGAGGAAGGACCCATGAACACTGAAGCTTTCTTT
cdr3_aa: CAWIKAEEGPMNTEAFF
d_call: .
clone_size: many
v_call: TRBV30
j_call: TRBJ1-1

cdr3_nt: TGTGCCAGCAGCCAAGGGGTCCTAGGAGGGACCCAGTACTTC
cdr3_aa: CASSQGVLGGTQYF
d_call: .
clone_size: many
v_call: TRBV3-1
j_call: TRBJ2-5

cdr3_nt: TGCAGTGCCCCAGGCAGGGCTGAAGCTTTCTTT
cdr3_aa: CSAPGRAEAFF
d_call: .
clone_size: many
v_call: TRBV20-1
j_call: TRBJ1-1

cdr3_nt: TGTGCCAGCAGCTTAGCCGGGGCCCACAATGAGCAGTTCTTC
cdr3_aa: CASSLAGAHNEQFF
d_call: .
clone_size: many
v_call: TRBV7-3
j_call: TRBJ2-1

cdr3_nt: TGTGCTAGTGGTACAACCGACGCGCCCCTCCCCTACAATGAGCAGTTCTTC
cdr3_aa: CASGTTDAPLPYNEQFF
d_call: .
clone_size: many
v_call: TRBV12-5
j_call: TRBJ2-1

cdr3_nt: TGCGCCAGTTGCGTAGCGGGAGGGCGCAATGAGCAGTTCTTC
cdr3_aa: CASCVAGGRNEQFF
d_call: TRBD2
clone_size: many
v_call: TRBV4-1
j_call: TRBJ2-1

cdr3_nt: TGTGCCAGCAGCCAAGTAGCCTACGAGCAGTACTTC
cdr3_aa: CASSQVAYEQYF
d_call: .
clone_size: few
v_call: TRBV14
j_call: TRBJ2-7

cdr3_nt: TGCAGCGTCCTGGGACTCCCCGGGAATGAAGCTTTCTTT
cdr3_aa: CSVLGLPGNEAFF
d_call: .
clone_size: many
v_call: TRBV29-1
j_call: TRBJ1-1

cdr3_nt: TGTGCCAGCAGCCCCCAACAGGGGACGACCCTCCACTTT
cdr3_aa: CASSPQQGTTLHF
d_call: TRBD1
clone_size: many
v_call: TRBV12-3/TRBV12-4
j_call: TRBJ1-6

cdr3_nt: TGTGCCAGCAGTGCTAGCGACACCGGGGAGCTGTTTTTT
cdr3_aa: CASSASDTGELFF
d_call: .
clone_size: medium-sized
v_call: TRBV6-4
j_call: TRBJ2-2

cdr3_nt: TGTGCCAGCAGCTACAGGACAGGGTGGGGCGAGCAGTACTTC
cdr3_aa: CASSYRTGWGEQYF
d_call: TRBD1
clone_size: once
v_call: TRBV7-2
j_call: TRBJ2-7

cdr3_nt: TGTGCCAGCACGACAGTCCTGAACACTGAAGCTTTCTTT
cdr3_aa: CASTTVLNTEAFF
d_call: .
clone_size: many
v_call: TRBV25-1
j_call: TRBJ1-1

cdr3_nt: TGTGCCAGCAGTCAAGACAGGGGGCAAGAGCAGTTCTTC
cdr3_aa: CASSQDRGQEQFF
d_call: TRBD1
clone_size: few
v_call: TRBV27
j_call: TRBJ2-1

cdr3_nt: TGTGCCAGTAGTATCGAGGTAGGGCAGCCCCAGCATTTT
cdr3_aa: CASSIEVGQPQHF
d_call: .
clone_size: many
v_call: TRBV19
j_call: TRBJ1-5

cdr3_nt: TGTGCCAGCACCGTGGACAGCGGAAACACCATATATTTT
cdr3_aa: CASTVDSGNTIYF
d_call: .
clone_size: .
v_call: TRBV7-9
j_call: TRBJ1-3

cdr3_nt: TGTGCCAGCAGCGAATCGGGCGTATGGCAAGCCTACAGCTCCTACAATGAGCAGTTCTTC
cdr3_aa: CASSESGVWQAYSSYNEQFF
d_call: .
clone_size: .
v_call: TRBV7-9
j_call: TRBJ2-1

cdr3_nt: TGTGCCAGTAGTATGGGGCGCGGAGATACGCAGTATTTT
cdr3_aa: CASSMGRGDTQYF
d_call: .
clone_size: many
v_call: TRBV19
j_call: TRBJ2-3

cdr3_nt: TGTGCCAGCAGTTACTGGGCTAGCGGGGGACAGAGAGAGACCCAGTACTTC
cdr3_aa: CASSYWASGGQRETQYF
d_call: TRBD2
clone_size: many
v_call: TRBV6-5
j_call: TRBJ2-5

cdr3_nt: TGTGCCAGCAGCCGACAGACGAGGGGGGAAGCTTTCTTT
cdr3_aa: CASSRQTRGEAFF
d_call: .
clone_size: many
v_call: TRBV7-3
j_call: TRBJ1-1

cdr3_nt: TGTGCCAGCTCACGAGGAGTAGGCAGCAGAAGGTCCTACAATGAGCAGTTCTTC
cdr3_aa: CASSRGVGSRRSYNEQFF
d_call: .
clone_size: few
v_call: TRBV18
j_call: TRBJ2-1

cdr3_nt: TGCGCCAGCAGCTTGGGTCAGGGCAGGGAAACTTTCTTT
cdr3_aa: CASSLGQGRETFF
d_call: .
clone_size: few
v_call: TRBV5-1
j_call: TRBJ1-1

cdr3_nt: TGTGCCAGCAGTGACGGGGACAGGGTAAGAGAGACCCAGTACTTC
cdr3_aa: CASSDGDRVRETQYF
d_call: TRBD1
clone_size: few
v_call: TRBV6-1
j_call: TRBJ2-5

cdr3_nt: TGCGCCAACAAGCCCCCGGCGCCTACGATAATGCTGTTTTTT
cdr3_aa: CANKPPAPTIMLFF
d_call: .
clone_size: many
v_call: TRBV5-1
j_call: TRBJ2-2

cdr3_nt: TGCGCCAGCAGCCATGAGCAGTTCAGTGGCTACACCTTC
cdr3_aa: CASSHEQFSGYTF
d_call: .
clone_size: many
v_call: TRBV4-1
j_call: TRBJ1-2

cdr3_nt: TGTGCCAGCAGCTTAGTCCCAGGATCCGCTGGAAACACCATATATTTT
cdr3_aa: CASSLVPGSAGNTIYF
d_call: .
clone_size: many
v_call: TRBV13
j_call: TRBJ1-3

cdr3_nt: TGTGCCAGCAGCCTGTTGGGGGCCTCAAACACCGGGGAGCTGTTTTTT
cdr3_aa: CASSLLGASNTGELFF
d_call: .
clone_size: .
v_call: TRBV5-4
j_call: TRBJ2-2

cdr3_nt: TGTGCCAGCAGTTCGATCTTTGTGTCGACCCAGTACTTC
cdr3_aa: CASSSIFVSTQYF
d_call: .
clone_size: few
v_call: TRBV27
j_call: TRBJ2-5

cdr3_nt: TGTGCTAGTGGTGCACGATTGGCAGGGACCTATCGAGGGGAGCAGTACTTC
cdr3_aa: CASGARLAGTYRGEQYF
d_call: .
clone_size: many
v_call: TRBV12-5
j_call: TRBJ2-7

cdr3_nt: TGTGCCAGCACCTTGTCAGTGGGGCAGGGAGAGACCCAGTACTTC
cdr3_aa: CASTLSVGQGETQYF
d_call: .
clone_size: many
v_call: TRBV13
j_call: TRBJ2-5